The rows below give T cell receptor beta chains drawn from one sample of a study of CD8+ T cells in alopecia areata. The method was immunoSEQ multiplex PCR; TCRdb's version includes in-frame clones alone and lacks a portion of them. The sample shows approximately 100,000 clones, approximately 60% of them seen only once. The sequencing sample was made of CD4+ T cells sorted from blood. Source of these receptors: a human donor in good health. Both conserved end residues are part of each CDR3. D genes are given only for firm matches. The size field is filled for only some rows; it gives once, few, many or a size class.

cdr3_nt,cdr3_aa,j_call,clone_size,v_call,d_call
TGCGCCAGCAGACTGAGCACCCTCTACACAGATACGCAGTATTTT,CASRLSTLYTDTQYF,TRBJ2-3,few,TRBV5-1,-
TGTGCCAGCACCGATGGGACCACCTACGAGCAGTACTTC,CASTDGTTYEQYF,TRBJ2-7,-,TRBV25-1,-
TGTGCCAGCGATGCGGGTAACATGGGTCAGCCCCAGCATTTT,CASDAGNMGQPQHF,TRBJ1-5,-,TRBV2,-
TGCGCCAGCAGCAATACAGGGGGCAGCGGGGAGCTGTTTTTT,CASSNTGGSGELFF,TRBJ2-2,-,TRBV4-3,TRBD1
TGCAGCTCCACAGGGGGAGAGACCCAGTACTTC,CSSTGGETQYF,TRBJ2-5,few,TRBV29-1,TRBD1
TGCGCCAGCAGCTTGGCCGGGGTGATGAACACTGAAGCTTTCTTT,CASSLAGVMNTEAFF,TRBJ1-1,-,TRBV5-1,-
TGTGCCAGCAGTTACTCGCAGGGACAGGGGAATTCACCCCTCCACTTT,CASSYSQGQGNSPLHF,TRBJ1-6,once,TRBV6-5,TRBD1
TGTGCCAGCCAGGCAGAGCACACAGATACGCAGTATTTT,CASQAEHTDTQYF,TRBJ2-3,-,TRBV2,-
TGTGCCAGCAGCTTAGGGACAGGGGGCGGTCAGCCCCAGCATTTT,CASSLGTGGGQPQHF,TRBJ1-5,few,TRBV7-8,TRBD1
TGTGCCAGCAGCTTTAACAGGAATTCACCCCTCCACTTT,CASSFNRNSPLHF,TRBJ1-6,few,TRBV5-6,-
TGCGCCAGCAGCCCCCATGGCGGGCCAGAGACCCAGTACTTC,CASSPHGGPETQYF,TRBJ2-5,-,TRBV5-1,-
TGTGCCTGGGACCGACAGGGGAGGAATTCACCCCTCCACTTT,CAWDRQGRNSPLHF,TRBJ1-6,-,TRBV30,TRBD1
TGTGCCTGGAGTGTAGGGTCCTCTAATGAAAAACTGTTTTTT,CAWSVGSSNEKLFF,TRBJ1-4,-,TRBV30,-
TGTGCCAGCAGTCAGGGGGGATCCTACAATGAGCAGTTCTTC,CASSQGGSYNEQFF,TRBJ2-1,-,TRBV28,-
TGTGCCAGCAGCCTCCCCCGCGGGGATCAGCCCCAGCATTTT,CASSLPRGDQPQHF,TRBJ1-5,-,TRBV28,-
TGTGCCAGCAGCAAAGGGGTGGACTATGGCTACACCTTC,CASSKGVDYGYTF,TRBJ1-2,-,TRBV5-4,-
TGTGCCAGCAGCTTACTCAGGACGGGACGGGCAGGGAATGAGCAGTTCTTC,CASSLLRTGRAGNEQFF,TRBJ2-1,many,TRBV7-9,-